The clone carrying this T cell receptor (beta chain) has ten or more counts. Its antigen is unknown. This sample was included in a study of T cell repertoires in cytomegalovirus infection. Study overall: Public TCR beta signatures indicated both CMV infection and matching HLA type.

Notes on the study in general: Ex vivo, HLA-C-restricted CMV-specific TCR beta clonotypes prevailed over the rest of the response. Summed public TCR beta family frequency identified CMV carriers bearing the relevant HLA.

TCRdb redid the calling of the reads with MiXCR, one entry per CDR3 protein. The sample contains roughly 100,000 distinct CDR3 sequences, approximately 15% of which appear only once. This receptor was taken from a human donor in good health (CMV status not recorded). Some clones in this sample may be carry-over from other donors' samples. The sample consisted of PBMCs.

The CDR3 sequence: CASSQLQGMNTEAFF. The CDR3 DNA reads TGCGCCAGCAGCCAACTACAGGGTATGAACACTGAAGCTTTCTTT. The genes are TRBV4-1 and TRBJ1-1, with a tentative D call TRBD1 (6 bases). Germline V gives CDR1 MGHRA, CDR2 YSYEKL. The CDR3 has 15 residues. Trimming pared 2 bases from V and 0 bases from J, leaving 10 bases between.